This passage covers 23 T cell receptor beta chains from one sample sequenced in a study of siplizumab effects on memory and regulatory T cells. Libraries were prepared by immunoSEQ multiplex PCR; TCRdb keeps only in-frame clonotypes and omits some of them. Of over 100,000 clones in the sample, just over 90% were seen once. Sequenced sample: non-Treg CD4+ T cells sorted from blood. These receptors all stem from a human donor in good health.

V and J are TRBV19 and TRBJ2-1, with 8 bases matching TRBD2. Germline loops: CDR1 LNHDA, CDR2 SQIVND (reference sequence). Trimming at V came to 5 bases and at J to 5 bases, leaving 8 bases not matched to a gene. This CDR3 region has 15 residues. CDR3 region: CASSATGGPNNEQFF. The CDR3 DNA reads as TGTGCCAGTAGTGCGACGGGGGGGCCGAACAATGAGCAGTTCTTC.

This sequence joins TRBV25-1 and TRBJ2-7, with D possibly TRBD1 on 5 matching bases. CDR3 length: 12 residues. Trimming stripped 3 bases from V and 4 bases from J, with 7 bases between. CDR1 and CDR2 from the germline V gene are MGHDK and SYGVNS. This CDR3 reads CASSESGYEQYF. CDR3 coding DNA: TGTGCCAGCAGTGAGTCAGGGTACGAGCAGTACTTC.

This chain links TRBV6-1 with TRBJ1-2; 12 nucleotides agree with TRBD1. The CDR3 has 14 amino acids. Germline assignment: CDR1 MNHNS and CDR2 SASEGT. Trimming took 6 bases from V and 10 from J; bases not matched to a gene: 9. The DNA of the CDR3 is TGTGCCAGCAGCCCGGGACAGGGGGCGTCTGCCTACACCTTC. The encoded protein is CASSPGQGASAYTF.

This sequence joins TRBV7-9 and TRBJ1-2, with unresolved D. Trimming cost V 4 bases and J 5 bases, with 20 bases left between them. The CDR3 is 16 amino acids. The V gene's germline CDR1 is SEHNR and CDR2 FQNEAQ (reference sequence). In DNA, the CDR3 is TGTGCCAGCAGCTCAATGCTACAGAGAAGGGCGTATGGCTACACCTTC. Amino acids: CASSSMLQRRAYGYTF.

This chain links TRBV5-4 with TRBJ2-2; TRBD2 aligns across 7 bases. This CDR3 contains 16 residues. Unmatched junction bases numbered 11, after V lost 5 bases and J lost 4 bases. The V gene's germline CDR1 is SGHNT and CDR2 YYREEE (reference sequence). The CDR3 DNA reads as TGTGCCAGCAGGGCCGCTAGCGGAGATTCCACCGGGGAGCTGTTTTTT. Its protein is CASRAASGDSTGELFF.

The CDR3 region has the DNA TGTGCCAGCAGTTTATTGACAGGTGAAGCTTTCTTT. Translation gives CASSLLTGEAFF. This chain joins TRBV27 and TRBJ1-1; perhaps TRBD1 as D (6 bases). The germline V gene has CDR1 MNHEY and CDR2 SMNVEV (reference sequence). This CDR3 has 12 residues. V lost 1 base and J lost 7, with 7 bases in between.

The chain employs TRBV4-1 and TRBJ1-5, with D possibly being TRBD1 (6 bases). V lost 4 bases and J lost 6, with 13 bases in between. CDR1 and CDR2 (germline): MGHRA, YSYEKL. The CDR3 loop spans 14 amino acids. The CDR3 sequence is CASSRAGVGQPQHF. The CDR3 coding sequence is TGCGCCAGCAGCCGGGCAGGGGTGGGTCAGCCCCAGCATTTT.

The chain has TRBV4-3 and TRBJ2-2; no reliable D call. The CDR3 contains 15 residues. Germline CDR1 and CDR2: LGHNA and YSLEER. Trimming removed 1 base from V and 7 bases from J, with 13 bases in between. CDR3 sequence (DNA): TGCGCCAGCAGCCAAGTCCTACTTCGGAGCGGGGAGCTGTTTTTT. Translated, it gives CASSQVLLRSGELFF.

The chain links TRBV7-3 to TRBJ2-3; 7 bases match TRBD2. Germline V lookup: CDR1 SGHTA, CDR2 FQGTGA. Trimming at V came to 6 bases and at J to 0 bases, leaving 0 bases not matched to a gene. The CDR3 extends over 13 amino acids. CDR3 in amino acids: CASRLASTDTQYF. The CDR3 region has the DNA TGTGCCAGCAGACTAGCGAGCACAGATACGCAGTATTTT.

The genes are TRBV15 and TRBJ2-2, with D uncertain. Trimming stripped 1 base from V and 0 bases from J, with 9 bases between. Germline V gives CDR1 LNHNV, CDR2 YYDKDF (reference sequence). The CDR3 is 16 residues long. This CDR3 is CATSRARPSNTGELFF. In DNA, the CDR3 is TGTGCCACCAGCAGAGCAAGGCCCTCGAACACCGGGGAGCTGTTTTTT.

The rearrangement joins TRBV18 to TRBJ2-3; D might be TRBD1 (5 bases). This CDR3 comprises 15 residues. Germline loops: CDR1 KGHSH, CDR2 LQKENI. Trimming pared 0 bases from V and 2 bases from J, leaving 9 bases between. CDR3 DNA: TGTGCCAGCTCACCACCTCAGGGCTCCACAGATACGCAGTATTTT. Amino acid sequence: CASSPPQGSTDTQYF.

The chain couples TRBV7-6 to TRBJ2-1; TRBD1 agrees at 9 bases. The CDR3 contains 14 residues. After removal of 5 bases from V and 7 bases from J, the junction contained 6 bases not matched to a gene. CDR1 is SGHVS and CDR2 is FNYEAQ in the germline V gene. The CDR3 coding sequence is TGTGCCAGCAGCCCGGGGGACAGGGAAAATGAGCAGTTCTTC. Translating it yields CASSPGDRENEQFF. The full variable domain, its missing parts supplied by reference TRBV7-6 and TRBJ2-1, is GAGVSQSPRYKVTKRGQDVALRCDPISGHVSLYWYRQALGQGPEFLTYFNYEAQQDKSGLPNDRFSAERPEGSISTLTIQRTEQRDSAMYRCASSPGDRENEQFFGPGTRLTVL.

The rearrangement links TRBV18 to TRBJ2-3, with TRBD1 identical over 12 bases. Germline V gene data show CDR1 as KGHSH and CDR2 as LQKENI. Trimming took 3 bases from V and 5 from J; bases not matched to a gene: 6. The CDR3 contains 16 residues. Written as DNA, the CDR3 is TGTGCCAGCTCACCCCGGGGACAGGGGGCCGGAGATACGCAGTATTTT. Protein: CASSPRGQGAGDTQYF.

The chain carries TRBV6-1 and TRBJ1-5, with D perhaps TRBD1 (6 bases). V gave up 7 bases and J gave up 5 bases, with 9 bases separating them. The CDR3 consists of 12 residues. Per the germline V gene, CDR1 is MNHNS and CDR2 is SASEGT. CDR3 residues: CASKQGDQPQHF. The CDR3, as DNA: TGTGCCAGCAAACAGGGTGATCAGCCCCAGCATTTT.

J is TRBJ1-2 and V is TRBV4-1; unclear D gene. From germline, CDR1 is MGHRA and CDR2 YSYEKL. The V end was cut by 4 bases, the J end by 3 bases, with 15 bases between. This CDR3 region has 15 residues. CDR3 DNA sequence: TGCGCCAGCAGCCGTCCGACAAGGGCGGACTATGGCTACACCTTC. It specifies CASSRPTRADYGYTF.

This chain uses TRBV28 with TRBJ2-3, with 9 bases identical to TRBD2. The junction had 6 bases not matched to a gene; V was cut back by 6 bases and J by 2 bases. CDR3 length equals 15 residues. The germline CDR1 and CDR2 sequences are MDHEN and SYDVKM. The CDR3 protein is CASSLLAGPTDTQYF. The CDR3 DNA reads TGTGCCAGCAGCTTGCTAGCGGGGCCCACAGATACGCAGTATTTT.

The CDR3 sequence is CASSSTREGYGYTF. The CDR3 DNA reads TGTGCCAGCAGTTCCACCAGGGAGGGCTATGGCTACACCTTC. V usage is TRBV28 and J usage is TRBJ1-2, with D perhaps TRBD1 (5 bases). CDR3 size: 14 residues. CDR1 is MDHEN, CDR2 SYDVKM, per germline. Trimming removed 4 bases from V and 4 bases from J, with 13 bases in between.

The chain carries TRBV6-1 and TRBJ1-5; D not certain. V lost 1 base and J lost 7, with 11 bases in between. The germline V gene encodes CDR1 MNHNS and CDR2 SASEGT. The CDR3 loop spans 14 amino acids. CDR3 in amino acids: CASSEGRVRQPQHF. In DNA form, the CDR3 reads TGTGCCAGCAGTGAAGGTCGGGTACGGCAGCCCCAGCATTTT.

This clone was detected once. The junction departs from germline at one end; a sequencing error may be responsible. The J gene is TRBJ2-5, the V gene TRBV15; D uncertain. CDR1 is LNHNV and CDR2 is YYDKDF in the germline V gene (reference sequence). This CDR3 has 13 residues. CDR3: CASSTDLQETQYF. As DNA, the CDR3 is TGTGCCTCCAGTACAGATCTCCAAGAGACCCAGTACTTC. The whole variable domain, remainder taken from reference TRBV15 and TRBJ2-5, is DAMVIQNPRYQVTQFGKPVTLSCSQTLNHNVMYWYQQKSSQAPKLLFHYYDKDFNNEADTPDNFQSRRPNTSFCFLDIRSPGLGDTAMYLCASSTDLQETQYFGPGTRLLVL.

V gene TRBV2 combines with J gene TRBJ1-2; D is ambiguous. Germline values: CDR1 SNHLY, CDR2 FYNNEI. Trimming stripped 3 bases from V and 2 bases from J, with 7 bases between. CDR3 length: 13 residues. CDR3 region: CASSESQNYGYTF. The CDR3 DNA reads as TGTGCCAGCAGTGAGAGCCAGAACTATGGCTACACCTTC.

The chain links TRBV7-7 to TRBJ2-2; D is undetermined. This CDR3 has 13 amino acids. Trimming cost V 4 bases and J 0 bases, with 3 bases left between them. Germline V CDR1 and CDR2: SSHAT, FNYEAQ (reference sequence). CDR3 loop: CASSWANTGELFF. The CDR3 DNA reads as TGTGCCAGCAGCTGGGCGAACACCGGGGAGCTGTTTTTT. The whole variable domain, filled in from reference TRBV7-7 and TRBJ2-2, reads GAGVSQSPRYKVTKRGQDVTLRCDPISSHATLYWYQQALGQGPEFLTYFNYEAQPDKSGLPSDRFSAERPEGSISTLTIQRTEQRDSAMYRCASSWANTGELFFGEGSRLTVL.

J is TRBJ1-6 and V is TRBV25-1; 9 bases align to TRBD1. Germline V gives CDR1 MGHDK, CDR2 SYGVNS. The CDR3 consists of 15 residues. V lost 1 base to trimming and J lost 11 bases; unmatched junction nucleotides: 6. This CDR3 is CASSESTGGKTPLHF. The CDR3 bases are TGTGCCAGCAGTGAATCAACAGGGGGCAAGACACCCCTCCACTTT.

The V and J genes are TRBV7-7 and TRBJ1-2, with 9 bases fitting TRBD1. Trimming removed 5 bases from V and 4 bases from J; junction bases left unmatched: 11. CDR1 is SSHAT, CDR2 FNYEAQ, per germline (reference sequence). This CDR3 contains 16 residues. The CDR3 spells CASSVRDRALGYGYTF. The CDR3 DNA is TGTGCCAGCAGCGTACGGGACAGGGCCCTTGGCTATGGCTACACCTTC.